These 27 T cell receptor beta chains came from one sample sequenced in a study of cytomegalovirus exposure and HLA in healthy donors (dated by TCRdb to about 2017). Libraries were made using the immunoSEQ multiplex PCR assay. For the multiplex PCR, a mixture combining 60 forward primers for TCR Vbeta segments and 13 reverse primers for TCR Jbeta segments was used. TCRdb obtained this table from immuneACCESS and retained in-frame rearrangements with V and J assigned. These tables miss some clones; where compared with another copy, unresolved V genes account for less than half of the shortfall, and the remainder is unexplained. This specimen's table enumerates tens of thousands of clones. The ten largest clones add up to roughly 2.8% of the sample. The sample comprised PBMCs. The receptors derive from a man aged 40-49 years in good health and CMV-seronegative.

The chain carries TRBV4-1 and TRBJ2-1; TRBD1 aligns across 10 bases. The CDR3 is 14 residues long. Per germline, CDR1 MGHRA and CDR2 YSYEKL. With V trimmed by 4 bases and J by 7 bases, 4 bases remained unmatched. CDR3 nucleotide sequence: TGCGCCAGCAGCCGAGACAGGGGGCCGAATGAGCAGTTCTTC. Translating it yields CASSRDRGPNEQFF.

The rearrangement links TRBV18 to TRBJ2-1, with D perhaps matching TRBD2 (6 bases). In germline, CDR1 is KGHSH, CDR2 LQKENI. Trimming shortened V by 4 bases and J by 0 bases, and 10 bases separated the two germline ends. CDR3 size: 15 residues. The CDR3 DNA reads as TGTGCCAGCTCACTACTAGCTAACTCCTACAATGAGCAGTTCTTC. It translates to CASSLLANSYNEQFF.

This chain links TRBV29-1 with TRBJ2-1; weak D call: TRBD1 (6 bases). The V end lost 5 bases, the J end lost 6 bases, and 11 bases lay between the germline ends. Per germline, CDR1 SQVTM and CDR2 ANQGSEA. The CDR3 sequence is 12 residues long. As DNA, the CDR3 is TGCAGCGTTCAGCAGGGGCCCAATGAGCAGTTCTTC. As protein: CSVQQGPNEQFF.

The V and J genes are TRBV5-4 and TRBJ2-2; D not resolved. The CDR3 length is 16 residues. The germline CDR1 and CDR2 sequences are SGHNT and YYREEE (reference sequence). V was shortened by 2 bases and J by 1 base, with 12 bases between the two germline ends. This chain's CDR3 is CASSFIAERNTGELFF. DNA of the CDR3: TGTGCCAGCAGCTTTATTGCAGAAAGGAACACCGGGGAGCTGTTTTTT.

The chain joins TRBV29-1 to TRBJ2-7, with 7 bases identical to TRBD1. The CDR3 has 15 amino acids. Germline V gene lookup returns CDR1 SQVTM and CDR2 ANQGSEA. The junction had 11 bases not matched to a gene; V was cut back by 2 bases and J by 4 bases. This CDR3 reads CSVELPGQTLYEQYF. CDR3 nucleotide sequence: TGCAGCGTTGAACTACCGGGACAGACACTATACGAGCAGTACTTC.

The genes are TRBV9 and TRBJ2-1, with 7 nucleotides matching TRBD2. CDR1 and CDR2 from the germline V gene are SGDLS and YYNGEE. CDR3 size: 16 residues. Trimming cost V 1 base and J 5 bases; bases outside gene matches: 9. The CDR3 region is CASSVLGDYTDNEQFF. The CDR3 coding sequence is TGTGCCAGCAGCGTATTAGGGGACTACACCGACAATGAGCAGTTCTTC.

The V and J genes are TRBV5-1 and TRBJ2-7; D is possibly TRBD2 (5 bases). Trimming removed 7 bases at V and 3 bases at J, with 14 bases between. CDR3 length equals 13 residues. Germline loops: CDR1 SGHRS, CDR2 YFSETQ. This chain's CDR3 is CASATREGYEQYF. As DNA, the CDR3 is TGCGCCAGCGCCACCCGCGAGGGCTACGAGCAGTACTTC. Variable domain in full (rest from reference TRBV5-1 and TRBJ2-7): KAGVTQTPRYLIKTRGQQVTLSCSPISGHRSVSWYQQTPGQGLQFLFEYFSETQRNKGNFPGRFSGRQFSNSRSEMNVSTLELGDSALYLCASATREGYEQYFGPGTRLTVT.

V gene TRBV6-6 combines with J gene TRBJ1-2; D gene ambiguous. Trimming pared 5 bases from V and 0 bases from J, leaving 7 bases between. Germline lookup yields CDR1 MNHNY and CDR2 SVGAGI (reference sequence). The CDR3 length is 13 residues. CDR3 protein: CASSTGANYGYTF. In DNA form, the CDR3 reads TGTGCCAGCAGTACCGGGGCTAACTATGGCTACACCTTC.

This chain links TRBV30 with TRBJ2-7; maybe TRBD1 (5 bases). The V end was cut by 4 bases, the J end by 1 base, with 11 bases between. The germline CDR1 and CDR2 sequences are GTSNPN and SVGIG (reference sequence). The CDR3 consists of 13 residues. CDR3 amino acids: CAWNTGNSYEQYF. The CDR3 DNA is TGTGCCTGGAATACAGGTAATTCCTACGAGCAGTACTTC.

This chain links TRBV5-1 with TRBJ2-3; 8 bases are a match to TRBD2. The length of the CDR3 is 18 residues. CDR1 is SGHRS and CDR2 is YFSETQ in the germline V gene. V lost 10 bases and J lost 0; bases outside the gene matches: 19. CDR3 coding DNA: TGCGCCCCCAGCTTATCTGGGACTAGAGAAACCAGCACAGATACGCAGTATTTT. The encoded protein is CAPSLSGTRETSTDTQYF.

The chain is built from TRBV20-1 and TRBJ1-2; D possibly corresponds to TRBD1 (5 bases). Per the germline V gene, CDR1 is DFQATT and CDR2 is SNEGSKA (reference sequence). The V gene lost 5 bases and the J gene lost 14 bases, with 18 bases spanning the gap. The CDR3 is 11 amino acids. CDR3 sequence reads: CSADPSGRETF. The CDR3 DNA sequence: TGCAGTGCTGACCCTTCAGGGCGGGAAACCTTC.

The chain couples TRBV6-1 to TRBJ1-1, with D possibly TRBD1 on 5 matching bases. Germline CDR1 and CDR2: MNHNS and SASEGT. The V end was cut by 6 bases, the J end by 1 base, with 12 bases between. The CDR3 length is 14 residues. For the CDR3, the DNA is TGTGCCAGCAGGCCCCGGGGGAGGAACACTGAAGCTTTCTTT. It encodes CASRPRGRNTEAFF.

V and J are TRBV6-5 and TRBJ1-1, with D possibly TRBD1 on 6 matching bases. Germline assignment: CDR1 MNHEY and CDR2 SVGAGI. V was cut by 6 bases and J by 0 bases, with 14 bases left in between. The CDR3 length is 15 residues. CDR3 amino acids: CASSKTGRMNTEAFF. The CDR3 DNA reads TGTGCCAGCAGCAAGACAGGACGCATGAACACTGAAGCTTTCTTT.

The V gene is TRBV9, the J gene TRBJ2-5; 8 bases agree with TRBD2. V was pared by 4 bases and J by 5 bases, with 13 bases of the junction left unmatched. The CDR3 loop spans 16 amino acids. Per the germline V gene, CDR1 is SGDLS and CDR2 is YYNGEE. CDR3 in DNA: TGTGCCAGCAGCATTGGGACCCGGGAGGGGCGGGAGACCCAGTACTTC. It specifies CASSIGTREGRETQYF.

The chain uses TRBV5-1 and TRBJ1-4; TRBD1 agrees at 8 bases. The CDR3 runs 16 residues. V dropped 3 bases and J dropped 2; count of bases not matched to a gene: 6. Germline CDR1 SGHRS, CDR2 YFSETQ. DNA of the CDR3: TGCGCCAGCAGCTGGACAGGGCAGGGGACTAATGAAAAACTGTTTTTT. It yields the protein CASSWTGQGTNEKLFF. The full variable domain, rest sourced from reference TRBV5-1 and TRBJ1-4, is KAGVTQTPRYLIKTRGQQVTLSCSPISGHRSVSWYQQTPGQGLQFLFEYFSETQRNKGNFPGRFSGRQFSNSRSEMNVSTLELGDSALYLCASSWTGQGTNEKLFFGSGTQLSVL.

The CDR3 sequence: CASRAQGNTGELFF. The CDR3 DNA sequence: TGTGCCAGCAGGGCCCAGGGAAACACCGGGGAGCTGTTTTTT. This rearrangement joins TRBV2 to TRBJ2-2, with D maybe TRBD1 (5 bases). The CDR3 extends over 14 amino acids. The V gene's germline CDR1 is SNHLY and CDR2 FYNNEI. V was cut by 6 bases and J by 2 bases, with 10 bases left in between.

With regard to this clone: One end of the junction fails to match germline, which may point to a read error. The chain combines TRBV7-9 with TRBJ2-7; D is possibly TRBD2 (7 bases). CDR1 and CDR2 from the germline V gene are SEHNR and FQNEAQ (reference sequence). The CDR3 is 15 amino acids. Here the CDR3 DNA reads TGTGCCAGCAGTTTAGGTGGGGGGGGCTGGAACGAGCAGTACTTC. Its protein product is CASSLGGGGWNEQYF.

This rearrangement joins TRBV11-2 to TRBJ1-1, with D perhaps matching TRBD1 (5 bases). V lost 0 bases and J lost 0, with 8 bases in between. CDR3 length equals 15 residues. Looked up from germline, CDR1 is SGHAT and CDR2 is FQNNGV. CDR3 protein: CASSLDRVLNTEAFF. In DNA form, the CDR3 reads TGTGCCAGCAGCTTAGACAGGGTACTGAACACTGAAGCTTTCTTT.

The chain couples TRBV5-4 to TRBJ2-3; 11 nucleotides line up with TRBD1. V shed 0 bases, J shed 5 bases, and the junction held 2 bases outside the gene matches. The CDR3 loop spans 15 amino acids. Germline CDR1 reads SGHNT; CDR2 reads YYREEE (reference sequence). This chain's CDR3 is CASSLGTGGGDTQYF. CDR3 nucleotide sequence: TGTGCCAGCAGCTTGGGGACAGGGGGCGGAGATACGCAGTATTTT.

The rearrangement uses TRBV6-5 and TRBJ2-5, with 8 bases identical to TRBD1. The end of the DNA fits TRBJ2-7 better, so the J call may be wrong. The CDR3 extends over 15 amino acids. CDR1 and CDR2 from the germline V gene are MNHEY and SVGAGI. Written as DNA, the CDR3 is TGTGCCAGCAGTTACCACGGACAGGGAACCTACGAGCAGTACTTC. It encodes CASSYHGQGTYEQYF.

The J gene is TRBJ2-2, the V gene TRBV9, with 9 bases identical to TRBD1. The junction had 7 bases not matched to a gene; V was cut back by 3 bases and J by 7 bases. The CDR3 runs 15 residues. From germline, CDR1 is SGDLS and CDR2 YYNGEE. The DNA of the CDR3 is TGTGCCAGCAGCGAGAAGGGACAGGGTGGCGGGGAGCTGTTTTTT. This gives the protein CASSEKGQGGGELFF.

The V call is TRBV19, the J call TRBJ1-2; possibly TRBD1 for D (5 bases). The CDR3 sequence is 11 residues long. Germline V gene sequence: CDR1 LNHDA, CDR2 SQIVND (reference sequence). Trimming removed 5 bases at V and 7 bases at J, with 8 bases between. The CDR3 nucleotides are TGTGCCAGTAGTCAGGGTCGTGGCTACACCTTC. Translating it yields CASSQGRGYTF.

As DNA, the CDR3 is TGTGCCAGTAGCAAAGGACAGGGAACCTACGAGCAGTACTTC. This sequence encodes CASSKGQGTYEQYF. The V and J genes are TRBV19 and TRBJ2-7; 8 positions agree with TRBD1. There are 14 residues in the CDR3. The germline V gene has CDR1 LNHDA and CDR2 SQIVND (reference sequence). Losses at the gene ends were 6 bases for V and 2 bases for J; bases not matched to a gene: 6. The full variable domain, its missing parts supplied by reference TRBV19 and TRBJ2-7, is DGGITQSPKYLFRKEGQNVTLSCEQNLNHDAMYWYRQDPGQGLRLIYYSQIVNDFQKGDIAEGYSVSREKKESFPLTVTSAQKNPTAFYLCASSKGQGTYEQYFGPGTRLTVT.

CDR3 bases: TGTGCCAGCAGCCCGAGGAGCTTCACAGATACGCAGTATTTT. Its protein is CASSPRSFTDTQYF. This chain joins TRBV11-3 and TRBJ2-3, with D unresolved. Looked up from germline, CDR1 is SGHNT and CDR2 is YENEEA. This CDR3 spans 14 amino acids. V was clipped by 5 bases and J by 2 bases, with 11 bases between them. Using reference TRBV11-3 and TRBJ2-3 for the parts outside the CDR3, the full variable domain is EAGVVQSPRYKIIEKKQPVAFWCNPISGHNTLYWYLQNLGQGPELLIRYENEEAVDDSQLPKDRFSAERLKGVDSTLKIQPAELGDSAVYLCASSPRSFTDTQYFGPGTRLTVL.

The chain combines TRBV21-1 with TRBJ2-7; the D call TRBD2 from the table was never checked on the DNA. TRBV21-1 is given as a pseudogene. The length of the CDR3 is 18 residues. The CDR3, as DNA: TGTGCCAGCATTCTAGGACTAGCGGGGGGGCCAGGGGGTTACGAGCAGTACTTC. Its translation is CASILGLAGGPGGYEQYF.

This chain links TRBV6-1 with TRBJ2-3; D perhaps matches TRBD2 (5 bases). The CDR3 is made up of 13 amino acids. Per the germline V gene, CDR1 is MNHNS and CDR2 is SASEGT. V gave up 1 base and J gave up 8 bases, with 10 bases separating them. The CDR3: CASSEEAAGTQYF. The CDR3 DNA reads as TGTGCCAGCAGTGAAGAGGCTGCGGGTACGCAGTATTTT.

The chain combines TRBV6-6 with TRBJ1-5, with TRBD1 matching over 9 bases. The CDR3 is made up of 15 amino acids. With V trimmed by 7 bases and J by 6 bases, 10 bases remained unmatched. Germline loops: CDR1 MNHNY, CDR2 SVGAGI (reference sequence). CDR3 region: CASIGTGSAGQPQHF. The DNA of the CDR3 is TGTGCCAGCATTGGGACAGGGTCAGCGGGTCAGCCCCAGCATTTT.